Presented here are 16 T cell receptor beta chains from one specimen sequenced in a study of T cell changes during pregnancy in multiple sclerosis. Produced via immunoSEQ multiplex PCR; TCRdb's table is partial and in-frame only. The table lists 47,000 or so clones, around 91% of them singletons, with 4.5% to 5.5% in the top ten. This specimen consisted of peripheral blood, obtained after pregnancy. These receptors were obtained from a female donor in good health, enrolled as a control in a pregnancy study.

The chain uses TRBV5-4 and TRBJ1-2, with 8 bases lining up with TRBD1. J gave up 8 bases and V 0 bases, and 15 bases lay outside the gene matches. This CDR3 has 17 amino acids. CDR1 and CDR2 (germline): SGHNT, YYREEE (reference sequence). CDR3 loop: CASSLEGQGFEERGYTF. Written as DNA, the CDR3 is TGTGCCAGCAGCTTGGAAGGACAGGGATTTGAGGAGCGGGGCTACACCTTC.

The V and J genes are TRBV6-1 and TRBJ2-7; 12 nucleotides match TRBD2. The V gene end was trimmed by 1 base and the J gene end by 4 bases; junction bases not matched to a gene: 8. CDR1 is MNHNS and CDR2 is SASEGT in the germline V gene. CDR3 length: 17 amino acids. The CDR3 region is CASSEVLTSGRGYEQYF. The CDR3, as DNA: TGTGCCAGCAGTGAAGTGTTGACTAGCGGGAGAGGATACGAGCAGTACTTC.

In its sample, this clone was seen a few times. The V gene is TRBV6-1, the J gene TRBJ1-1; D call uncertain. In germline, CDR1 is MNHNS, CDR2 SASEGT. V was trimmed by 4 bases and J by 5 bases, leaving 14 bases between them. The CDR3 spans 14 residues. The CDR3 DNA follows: TGTGCCAGCAGTGTAGATCAAGAGGTAACTGAAGCTTTCTTT. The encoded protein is CASSVDQEVTEAFF.

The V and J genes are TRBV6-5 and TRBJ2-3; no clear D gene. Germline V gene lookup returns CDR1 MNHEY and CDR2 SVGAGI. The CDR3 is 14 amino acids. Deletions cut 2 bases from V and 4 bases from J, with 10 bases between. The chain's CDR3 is CASSYKEPADTQYF. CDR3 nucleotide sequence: TGTGCCAGCAGTTACAAGGAGCCGGCAGATACGCAGTATTTT.

The CDR3 is CASSMPGGYGELFF. DNA for the CDR3: TGCGCCAGCAGCATGCCGGGAGGATACGGGGAGCTGTTTTTT. The chain recombines TRBV5-1 with TRBJ2-2; 7 nucleotides match TRBD2. The CDR3 is 14 residues long. J gave up 7 bases and V 4 bases, and 7 bases lay outside the gene matches. The V gene's germline CDR1 is SGHRS and CDR2 YFSETQ.

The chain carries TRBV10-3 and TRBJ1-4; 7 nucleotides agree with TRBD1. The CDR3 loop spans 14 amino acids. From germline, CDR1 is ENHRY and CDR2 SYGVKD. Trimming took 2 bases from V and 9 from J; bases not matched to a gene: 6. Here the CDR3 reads CAISETGDGQKLFF. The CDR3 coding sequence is TGTGCCATCAGTGAGACAGGGGATGGACAAAAACTGTTTTTT.

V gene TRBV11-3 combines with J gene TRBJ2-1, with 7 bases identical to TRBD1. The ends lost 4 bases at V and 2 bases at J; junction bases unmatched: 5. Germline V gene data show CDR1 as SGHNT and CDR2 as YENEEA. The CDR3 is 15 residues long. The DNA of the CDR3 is TGTGCCAGCAGCTCCTCGGGACAGCCCTACAATGAGCAGTTCTTC. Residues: CASSSSGQPYNEQFF.

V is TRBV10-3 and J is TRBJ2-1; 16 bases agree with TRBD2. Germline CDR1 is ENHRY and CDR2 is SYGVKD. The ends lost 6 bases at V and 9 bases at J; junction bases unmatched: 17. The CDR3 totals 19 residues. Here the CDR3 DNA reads TGTGCCATCAGAAACGTGGGACTAGCGGGGGGGGATCTGGTCCCTGAGCAGTTCTTC. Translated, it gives CAIRNVGLAGGDLVPEQFF.

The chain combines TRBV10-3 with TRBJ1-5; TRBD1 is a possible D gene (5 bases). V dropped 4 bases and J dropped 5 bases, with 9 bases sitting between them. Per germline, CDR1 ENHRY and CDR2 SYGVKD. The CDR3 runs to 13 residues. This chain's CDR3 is CAISGRGDQPQHF. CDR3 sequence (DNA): TGTGCCATCAGTGGACGGGGGGATCAGCCCCAGCATTTT.

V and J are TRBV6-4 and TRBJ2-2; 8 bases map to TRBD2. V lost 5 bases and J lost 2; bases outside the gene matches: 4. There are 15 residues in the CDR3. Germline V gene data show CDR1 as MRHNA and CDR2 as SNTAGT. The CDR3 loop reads CASSHGLANTGELFF. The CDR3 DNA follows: TGTGCCAGCAGTCACGGACTAGCCAACACCGGGGAGCTGTTTTTT.

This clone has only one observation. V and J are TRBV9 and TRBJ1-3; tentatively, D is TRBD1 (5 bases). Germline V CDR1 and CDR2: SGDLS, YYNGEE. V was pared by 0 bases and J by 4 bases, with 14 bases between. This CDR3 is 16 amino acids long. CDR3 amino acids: CASSVGVGAAGNTIYF. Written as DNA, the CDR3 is TGTGCCAGCAGCGTAGGCGTAGGGGCGGCAGGAAACACCATATATTTT.

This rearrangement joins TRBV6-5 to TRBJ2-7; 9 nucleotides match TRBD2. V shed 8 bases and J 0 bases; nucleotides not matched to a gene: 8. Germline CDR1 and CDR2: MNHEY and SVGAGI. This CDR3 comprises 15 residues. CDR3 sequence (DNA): TGTGCCAGCCTGGGACTAGCCCCGAGCTCCTACGAGCAGTACTTC. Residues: CASLGLAPSSYEQYF.

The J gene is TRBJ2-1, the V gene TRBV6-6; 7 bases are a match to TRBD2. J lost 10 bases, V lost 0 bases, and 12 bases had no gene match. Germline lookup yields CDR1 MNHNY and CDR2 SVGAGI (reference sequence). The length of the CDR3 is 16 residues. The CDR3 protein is CASSYSRGLLSSEQFF. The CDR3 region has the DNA TGTGCCAGCAGTTACTCGAGGGGACTATTGAGCAGCGAGCAGTTCTTC.

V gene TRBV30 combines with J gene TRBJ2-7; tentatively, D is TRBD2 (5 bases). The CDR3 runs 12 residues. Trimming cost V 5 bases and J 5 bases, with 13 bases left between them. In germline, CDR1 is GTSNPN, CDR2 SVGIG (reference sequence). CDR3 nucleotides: TGTGCCTGGTCGAAGTACGGGAACGAGCAGTACTTC. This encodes CAWSKYGNEQYF.

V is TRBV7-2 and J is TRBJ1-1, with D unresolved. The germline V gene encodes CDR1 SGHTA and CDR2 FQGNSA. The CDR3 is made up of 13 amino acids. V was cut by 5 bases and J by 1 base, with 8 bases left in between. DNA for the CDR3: TGTGCCAGCAGCACTCGAGCGAACACTGAAGCTTTCTTT. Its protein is CASSTRANTEAFF. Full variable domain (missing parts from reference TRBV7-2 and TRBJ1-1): GAGVSQSPSNKVTEKGKDVELRCDPISGHTALYWYRQSLGQGLEFLIYFQGNSAPDKSGLPSDRFSAERTGGSVSTLTIQRTQQEDSAVYLCASSTRANTEAFFGQGTRLTVV.

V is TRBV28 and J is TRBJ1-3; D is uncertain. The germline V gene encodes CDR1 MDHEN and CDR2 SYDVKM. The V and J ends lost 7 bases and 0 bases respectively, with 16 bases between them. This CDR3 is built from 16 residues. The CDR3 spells CASIPGGQSSGNTIYF. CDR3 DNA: TGTGCCAGCATCCCCGGAGGGCAATCCTCTGGAAACACCATATATTTT. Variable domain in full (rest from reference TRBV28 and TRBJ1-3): DVKVTQSSRYLVKRTGEKVFLECVQDMDHENMFWYRQDPGLGLRLIYFSYDVKMKEKGDIPEGYSVSREKKERFSLILESASTNQTSMYLCASIPGGQSSGNTIYFGEGSWLTVV.